What follows is one T cell receptor (beta chain) and its context. These data come from a study of blood T cell repertoires in COVID-19. Under the authors' procedure: Counts of nucleated cells, estimated from reference gene primer amplification, were obtained. Generated by immunoSEQ multiplex PCR, the TCRdb table keeps only in-frame clones and is missing some. D and trimming were read from the DNA, whereas the V and J calls and clone size are those reported in that table. Of approximately 170,000 clones listed, about 85% were seen once; the top ten hold 5.5% to 8%. The germline V gene has CDR1 LGHDT and CDR2 YNNKEL (reference sequence). The V end was cut by 6 bases, the J end by 0 bases, with 36 bases between. The CDR3 runs to 23 residues.

This sequence was found in an older man with COVID-19, enrolled during active disease. The chain joins TRBV3-1 (or the pseudogene TRBV3-2) to TRBJ1-3, with D unresolved. Material: peripheral blood. The CDR3, as DNA: TGTGCCAGCAGGTACTCATCGAATTGGAATCCTTGGAGGACCAAGAGCTCTGGAAACACCATATATTTT. Translating it yields CASRYSSNWNPWRTKSSGNTIYF.